Below are 13 T cell receptor beta chains sequenced from a single sample in a study of blood T cell repertoires in COVID-19. Profiling relied on immunoSEQ multiplex PCR, and the TCRdb table lists in-frame clones only, not all of them. This sample has roughly 250,000 clones, with 80% to 85% found just once. Sequences were obtained from peripheral blood. Source of these receptors: a person in their 70s with COVID-19, enrolled during active disease.

This chain uses TRBV6-4 with TRBJ2-7; 7 nucleotides line up with TRBD1. The CDR3 contains 13 residues. J lost 4 bases, V lost 7 bases, and 7 bases had no gene match. Germline CDR1 MRHNA, CDR2 SNTAGT. CDR3: CASNRTGRYEQYF. The CDR3 coding sequence is TGTGCCAGCAACCGGACAGGTCGATACGAGCAGTACTTC.

V gene TRBV14 combines with J gene TRBJ1-1; the match to TRBD1 covers 9 bases. The CDR3 is 15 residues long. With V trimmed by 2 bases and J by 2 bases, 3 bases remained unmatched. Germline values: CDR1 SGHDN, CDR2 FVKESK. The CDR3 reads CASSQITGGNTEAFF. The DNA of the CDR3 is TGTGCCAGCAGCCAAATAACAGGGGGCAACACTGAAGCTTTCTTT.

This clone was seen more than once but under ten times. The sample has other DNA sequences that encode this CDR3 too. This sequence joins TRBV3-1 (or the pseudogene TRBV3-2) and TRBJ2-3, with 10 bases identical to TRBD2. Germline lookup yields CDR1 LGHDT and CDR2 YNNKEL (reference sequence). V was pared by 4 bases and J by 3 bases, with 1 base of the junction left unmatched. The length of the CDR3 is 14 residues. The CDR3 DNA sequence: TGTGCCAGCAGCCGTAGCGGGGGGACAGATACGCAGTATTTT. Protein product: CASSRSGGTDTQYF.

V gene TRBV25-1 combines with J gene TRBJ2-2, with D possibly TRBD2 on 6 matching bases. This CDR3 comprises 15 residues. V lost 6 bases and J lost 0, with 11 bases in between. From germline, CDR1 is MGHDK and CDR2 SYGVNS. CDR3 bases: TGTGCCAGCAGGCGTTGGGGGGCGAACACCGGGGAGCTGTTTTTT. Residues: CASRRWGANTGELFF.

This clone was picked up a small number of times. The chain is built from TRBV19 and TRBJ2-1; 13 bases fit TRBD2. Trimming cost V 5 bases and J 6 bases; bases outside gene matches: 1. Germline V gene lookup returns CDR1 LNHDA and CDR2 SQIVND (reference sequence). This CDR3 is built from 14 residues. Written as DNA, the CDR3 is TGTGCCAGTAGTCGGACTAGCGGGGGCAATGAGCAGTTCTTC. Protein product: CASSRTSGGNEQFF.

The CDR3 sequence is CASSLTSGRVNEQFF. The CDR3 DNA sequence: TGCGCCAGCAGCCTAACTAGCGGGAGAGTCAATGAGCAGTTCTTC. This rearrangement joins TRBV4-1 to TRBJ2-1; 11 bases agree with TRBD2. V lost 4 bases and J lost 6; bases outside the gene matches: 5. Germline-derived CDR1 and CDR2 are MGHRA and YSYEKL. The length of the CDR3 is 15 residues.

V gene TRBV7-2 combines with J gene TRBJ2-2; no reliable D call. The germline CDR1 and CDR2 sequences are SGHTA and FQGNSA. Between the trimmed V and J ends, which lost 5 bases and 3 bases, there was a span of 16 bases. The CDR3 extends over 16 amino acids. The CDR3 coding sequence is TGTGCCAGCAGCAAGAGTCGACTGGGTCACACCGGGGAGCTGTTTTTT. It codes for CASSKSRLGHTGELFF.

The chain joins TRBV4-1 to TRBJ2-1; TRBD2 matches at 11 bases. Germline assignment: CDR1 MGHRA and CDR2 YSYEKL. V was clipped by 4 bases and J by 0 bases; unmatched bases: 5. The CDR3 sequence is 17 residues long. The CDR3 spells CASSPKTSGVSYNEQFF. The CDR3 coding sequence is TGCGCCAGCAGCCCGAAGACTAGCGGGGTCTCCTACAATGAGCAGTTCTTC.

The rearrangement links TRBV5-8 to TRBJ1-2; maybe TRBD1 (6 bases). Germline values: CDR1 SGHTS, CDR2 YDEGEE. The CDR3 is 15 amino acids. V was trimmed by 0 bases and J by 2 bases, leaving 11 bases between them. CDR3 DNA sequence: TGTGCCAGCAGCTTGGGACAGGCCTGGAACTATGGCTACACCTTC. It translates to CASSLGQAWNYGYTF. The full variable domain, its missing parts supplied by reference TRBV5-8 and TRBJ1-2, is EAGVTQSPTHLIKTRGQQATLRCSPISGHTSVYWYQQALGLGLQFLLWYDEGEERNRGNFPPRFSGRQFPNYSSELNVNALELEDSALYLCASSLGQAWNYGYTFGSGTRLTVV.

The J gene is TRBJ2-1, the V gene TRBV3-1 (or the pseudogene TRBV3-2), with 15 bases matching TRBD2. This CDR3 is 18 amino acids long. Per germline, CDR1 LGHDT and CDR2 YNNKEL (reference sequence). V trimming: 0 bases; J trimming: 8 bases; junction bases outside the gene matches: 8. This chain's CDR3 is CASSQEGTSGGRSYEQFF. The CDR3 DNA follows: TGTGCCAGCAGCCAAGAAGGGACTAGCGGGGGGAGATCCTATGAGCAGTTCTTC.

This rearrangement joins TRBV9 to TRBJ1-3, with D unclear. V was trimmed by 0 bases and J by 4 bases, leaving 14 bases between them. Per the germline V gene, CDR1 is SGDLS and CDR2 is YYNGEE. The CDR3 totals 16 residues. Here the CDR3 DNA reads TGTGCCAGCAGCGTAGGGACTCTAGAATCAGGAAACACCATATATTTT. It translates to CASSVGTLESGNTIYF.

CDR3 residues: CASSEGVDNSPLHF. The CDR3 nucleotides read TGTGCCAGCAGCGAAGGGGTCGATAATTCACCCCTCCACTTT. This chain joins TRBV7-9 and TRBJ1-6; weak D call: TRBD1 (5 bases). This CDR3 has 14 amino acids. V was clipped by 5 bases and J by 5 bases, with 10 bases between them. Germline lookup yields CDR1 SEHNR and CDR2 FQNEAQ (reference sequence).

The V and J genes are TRBV6-5 and TRBJ2-7, with D possibly TRBD2 on 6 matching bases. In germline, CDR1 is MNHEY, CDR2 SVGAGI. V lost 11 bases and J lost 4, with 15 bases in between. The CDR3 is 12 residues long. The CDR3 region has the DNA TGTGCCTCGCCCGGGACTTCTTACGAGCAGTACTTC. Amino acid sequence: CASPGTSYEQYF.